One sample yielded the 5 T cell receptor beta chains listed below, sequenced in a study of CD8 T cells in ankylosing spondylitis. TCRdb re-analysed the 5' RACE reads in MiXCR, keeping a single row per CDR3 protein. The sample holds 200,000 to 300,000 distinct CDR3 sequences, approximately 9% seen once. The sequencing input was blood, either unsorted or a sorted T cell fraction (not recorded which). These receptors were obtained from a male donor with ankylosing spondylitis or in good health (not recorded which).

This clonotype was counted at least ten times. The chain couples TRBV6-1 to TRBJ1-1; D is possibly TRBD1 (5 bases). The germline gives CDR1 MNHNS, CDR2 SASEGT. V was clipped by 7 bases and J by 0 bases, with 15 bases between them. The CDR3 covers 15 residues. The CDR3 region has the DNA TGTGCCAGCAAGGGGCCTCTCTCCGTGAACACTGAAGCTTTCTTT. Protein sequence: CASKGPLSVNTEAFF.

The rearrangement uses TRBV12-3 or TRBV12-4 and TRBJ2-1; D perhaps matches TRBD2 (6 bases). Trimming left V 5 bases short and J 6 bases short, with 17 bases between. This CDR3 has 15 residues. The CDR3 DNA follows: TGTGCCAGCAGTGGGGTGCAGGCGGGGAGCAATGAGCAGTTCTTC. Its translation is CASSGVQAGSNEQFF.

This clonotype was detected many times. The V call is TRBV9, the J call TRBJ2-1; TRBD2 matches at 9 bases. Germline-derived CDR1 and CDR2 are SGDLS and YYNGEE. V gave up 5 bases and J gave up 4 bases; unmatched junction bases: 7. The CDR3 is 15 amino acids. The CDR3 sequence is CASSDGRGGYNEQFF. CDR3 bases: TGTGCCAGCAGTGACGGGCGGGGGGGGTACAATGAGCAGTTCTTC.

This clonotype was seen at least ten times. CDR3 bases: TGTGCCAGCAGTTTCGGGACAGGGGACACCGGGGAGCTGTTTTTT. This sequence encodes CASSFGTGDTGELFF. The chain couples TRBV12-3 or TRBV12-4 to TRBJ2-2; 10 bases agree with TRBD1. This CDR3 region has 15 residues. With 3 bases clipped from V and 3 bases from J, the junction kept 1 base outside the gene matches.

This clonotype was recorded many times. The CDR3 reads CSARGRETYGYTF. The CDR3 DNA reads TGCAGTGCTAGAGGAAGAGAAACCTATGGCTACACCTTC. This chain joins TRBV20-1 and TRBJ1-2; D is uncertain. V was shortened by 1 base and J by 4 bases, with 10 bases between the two germline ends. CDR3 length: 13 residues. In germline, CDR1 is DFQATT, CDR2 SNEGSKA (reference sequence).